This entry features one TCR beta chain sequence. The data belong to a study of blood T cell repertoires in COVID-19. This CDR3 contains 15 residues. Per the germline V gene, CDR1 is SSHAT and CDR2 is FNYEAQ (reference sequence). V was pared by 1 base and J by 4 bases, with 10 bases between. As handled by the study authors: Reference gene primers were amplified, and this amplification served to estimate nucleated cell counts. Produced via immunoSEQ multiplex PCR; TCRdb's table is partial and in-frame only. That table is the source of V, J and clone size, and D and trimming were worked out from the DNA. The table has about 210,000 clones, 75% to 90% seen once.

The sample was peripheral blood. The clonotype was recovered from a man between 35 and 55 years old with acute or convalescent COVID-19. The chain recombines TRBV7-7 with TRBJ2-2, with D possibly matching TRBD1 (5 bases). The CDR3 protein is CASSLVGAATGELFF. CDR3 DNA sequence: TGTGCCAGCAGCTTAGTTGGGGCTGCCACCGGGGAGCTGTTTTTT. The full variable domain, completed using reference TRBV7-7 and TRBJ2-2, is GAGVSQSPRYKVTKRGQDVTLRCDPISSHATLYWYQQALGQGPEFLTYFNYEAQPDKSGLPSDRFSAERPEGSISTLTIQRTEQRDSAMYRCASSLVGAATGELFFGEGSRLTVL.